This T cell receptor beta chain was sequenced for a study of circulating and synovial CD4+ cells in juvenile arthritis. Study conclusions and caveats: Diversity here was lower than in bulk blood CD4 cells. Bulk blood CD4 samples held at least an order of magnitude more or fewer genomes than CPL.

Remarks on this clone: Its antigen is still unknown.

The J segment lost 1 base and the V segment lost 5 bases, leaving 4 bases of the junction unmatched. CDR3 size: 15 residues. The germline gives CDR1 SGHAT, CDR2 FQNNGV. Measured with immunoSEQ multiplex PCR; TCRdb has only the in-frame clones, and not every one. The repertoire holds around 32,000 clones, with around 95% as singletons. The specimen sequenced was CD4+ T cells from blood. This clonotype was obtained from a human donor with juvenile idiopathic arthritis. This chain joins TRBV11-2 and TRBJ1-4; 7 bases fit TRBD1. The CDR3 protein is CASSQGGGTNEKLFF. CDR3 nucleotide sequence: TGTGCCAGCAGCCAAGGGGGCGGAACTAATGAAAAACTGTTTTTT.